The clone carrying this T cell receptor (beta chain) was found a few times. The entry originates in a study of blood T cell repertoires in COVID-19. Across the study: Donors in the United States, Italy and Spain gave samples during acute or convalescent COVID-19.

Methods used by the authors: Reference gene primers were amplified, and this amplification served to estimate nucleated cell counts. Only in-frame clones appear in the TCRdb table, and some are missing; sequencing was by immunoSEQ multiplex PCR. The V and J calls and clone size come from that table; D and trimming were worked out from the DNA. The sample holds 200,000 to 250,000 clones, roughly 86% seen once. The germline CDR1 and CDR2 sequences are SNHLY and FYNNEI. Trimming cost V 8 bases and J 3 bases, with 14 bases left between them. This CDR3 spans 14 amino acids. Sequencing was performed on PBMCs or T cells enriched from blood (not recorded which). The sequence derives from a woman aged 25-40 years with acute COVID-19. The chain joins TRBV2 to TRBJ1-5; D call uncertain. The CDR3: CASARGGVNQPQHF. As DNA, the CDR3 is TGTGCCAGCGCACGGGGAGGAGTCAATCAGCCCCAGCATTTT.